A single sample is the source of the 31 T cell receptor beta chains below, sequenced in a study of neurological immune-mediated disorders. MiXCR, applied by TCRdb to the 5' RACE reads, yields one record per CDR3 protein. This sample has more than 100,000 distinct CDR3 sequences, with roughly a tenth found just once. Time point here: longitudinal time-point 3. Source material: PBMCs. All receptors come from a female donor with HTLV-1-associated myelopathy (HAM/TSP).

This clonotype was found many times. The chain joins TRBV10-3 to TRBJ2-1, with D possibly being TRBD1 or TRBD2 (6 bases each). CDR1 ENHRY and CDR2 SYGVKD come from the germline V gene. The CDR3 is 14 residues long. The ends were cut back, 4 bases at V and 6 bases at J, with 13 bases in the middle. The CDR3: CAISGRGLGNEQFF. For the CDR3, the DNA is TGTGCCATCAGTGGCCGGGGGCTCGGCAATGAGCAGTTCTTC.

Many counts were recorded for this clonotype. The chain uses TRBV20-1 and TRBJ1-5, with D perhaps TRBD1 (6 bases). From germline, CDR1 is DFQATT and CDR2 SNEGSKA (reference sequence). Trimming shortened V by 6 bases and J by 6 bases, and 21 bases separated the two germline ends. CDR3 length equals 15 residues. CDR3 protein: CSALKGGQSGQPQHF. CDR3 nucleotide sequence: TGCAGTGCCCTTAAAGGGGGACAAAGCGGTCAGCCCCAGCATTTT.

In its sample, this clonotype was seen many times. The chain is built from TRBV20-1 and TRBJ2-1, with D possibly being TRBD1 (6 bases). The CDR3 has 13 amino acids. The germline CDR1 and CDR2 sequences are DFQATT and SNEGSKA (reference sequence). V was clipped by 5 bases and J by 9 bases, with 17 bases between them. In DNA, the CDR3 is TGCAGTGCTCACAGGGCCTTAAAGGGTGAGCAGTTCTTC. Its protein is CSAHRALKGEQFF.

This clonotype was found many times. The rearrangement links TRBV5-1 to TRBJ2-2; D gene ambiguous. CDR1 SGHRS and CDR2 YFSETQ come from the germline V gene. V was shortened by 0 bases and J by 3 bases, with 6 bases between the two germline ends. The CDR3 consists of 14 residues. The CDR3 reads CASSLAADTGELFF. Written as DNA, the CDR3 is TGCGCCAGCAGCTTGGCGGCTGACACCGGGGAGCTGTTTTTT.

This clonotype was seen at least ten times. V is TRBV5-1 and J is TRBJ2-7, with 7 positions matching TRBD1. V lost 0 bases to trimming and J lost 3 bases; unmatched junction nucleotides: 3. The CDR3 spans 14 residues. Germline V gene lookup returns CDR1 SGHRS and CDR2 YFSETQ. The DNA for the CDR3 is TGCGCCAGCAGCTTGGACAGGGGTCACTACGAGCAGTACTTC. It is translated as CASSLDRGHYEQYF.

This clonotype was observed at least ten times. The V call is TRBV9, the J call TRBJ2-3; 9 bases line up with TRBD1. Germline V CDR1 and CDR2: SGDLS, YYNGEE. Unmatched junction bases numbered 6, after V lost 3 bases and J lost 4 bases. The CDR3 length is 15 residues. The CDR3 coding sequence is TGTGCCAGCAGCGCGAAGGACAGGGGACCAGATACGCAGTATTTT. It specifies CASSAKDRGPDTQYF.

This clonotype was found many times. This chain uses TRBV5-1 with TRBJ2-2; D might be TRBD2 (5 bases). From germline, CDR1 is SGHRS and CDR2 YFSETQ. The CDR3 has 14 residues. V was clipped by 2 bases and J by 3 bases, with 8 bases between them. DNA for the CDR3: TGCGCCAGCAGCTTTCGGACTGACACCGGGGAGCTGTTTTTT. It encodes CASSFRTDTGELFF.

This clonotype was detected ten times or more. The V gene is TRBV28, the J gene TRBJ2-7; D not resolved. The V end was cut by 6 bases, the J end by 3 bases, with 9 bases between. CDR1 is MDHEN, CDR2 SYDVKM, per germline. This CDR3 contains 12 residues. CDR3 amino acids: CASRDPGYEQYF. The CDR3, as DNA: TGTGCCAGCAGGGACCCAGGCTACGAGCAGTACTTC.

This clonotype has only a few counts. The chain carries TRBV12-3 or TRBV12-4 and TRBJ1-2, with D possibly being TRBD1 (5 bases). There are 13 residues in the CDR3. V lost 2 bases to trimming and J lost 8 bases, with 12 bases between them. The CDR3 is CASSLYGGTGYTF. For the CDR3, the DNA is TGTGCCAGCAGTTTATACGGGGGGACCGGCTACACCTTC.

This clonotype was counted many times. CDR3 amino acids: CASSLQGPSYNSPLHF. CDR3 nucleotides: TGTGCCAGCAGTTTACAGGGACCCTCCTATAATTCACCCCTCCACTTT. The chain recombines TRBV2 with TRBJ1-6; D perhaps matches TRBD1 (6 bases). Germline CDR1 is SNHLY and CDR2 is FYNNEI. V lost 5 bases, J lost 0 bases, and 11 bases lay in between. This CDR3 is built from 16 residues. Filled out from reference TRBV2 and TRBJ1-6, the complete variable domain reads EPEVTQTPSHQVTQMGQEVILRCVPISNHLYFYWYRQILGQKVEFLVSFYNNEISEKSEIFDDQFSVERPDGSNFTLKIRSTKLEDSAMYFCASSLQGPSYNSPLHFGNGTRLTVT.

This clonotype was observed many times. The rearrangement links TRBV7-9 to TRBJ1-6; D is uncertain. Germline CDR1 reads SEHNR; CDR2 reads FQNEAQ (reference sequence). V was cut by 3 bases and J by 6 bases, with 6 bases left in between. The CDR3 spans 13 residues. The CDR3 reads CASSLQLNSPLHF. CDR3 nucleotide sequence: TGTGCCAGCAGCTTGCAGCTTAATTCACCCCTCCACTTT.

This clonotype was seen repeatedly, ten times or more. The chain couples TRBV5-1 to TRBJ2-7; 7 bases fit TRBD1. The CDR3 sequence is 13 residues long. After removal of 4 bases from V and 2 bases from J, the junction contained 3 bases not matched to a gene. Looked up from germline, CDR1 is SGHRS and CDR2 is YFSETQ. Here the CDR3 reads CASSQGQPYEQYF. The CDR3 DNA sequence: TGCGCCAGCAGCCAGGGACAGCCCTACGAGCAGTACTTC.

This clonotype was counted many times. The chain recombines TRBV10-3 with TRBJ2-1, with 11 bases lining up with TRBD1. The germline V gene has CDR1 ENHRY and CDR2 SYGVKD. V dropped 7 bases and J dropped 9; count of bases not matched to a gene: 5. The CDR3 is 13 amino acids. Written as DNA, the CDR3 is TGTGCCATCACCTGGGACAGGGGGACTGAGCAGTTCTTC. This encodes CAITWDRGTEQFF.

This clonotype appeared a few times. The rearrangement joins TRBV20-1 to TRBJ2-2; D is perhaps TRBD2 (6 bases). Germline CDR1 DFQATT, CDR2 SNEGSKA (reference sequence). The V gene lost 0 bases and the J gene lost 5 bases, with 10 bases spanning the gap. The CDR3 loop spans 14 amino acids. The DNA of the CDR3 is TGCAGTGCTAGAGAGGGGGGAAGAACCGGGGAGCTGTTTTTT. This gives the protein CSAREGGRTGELFF.

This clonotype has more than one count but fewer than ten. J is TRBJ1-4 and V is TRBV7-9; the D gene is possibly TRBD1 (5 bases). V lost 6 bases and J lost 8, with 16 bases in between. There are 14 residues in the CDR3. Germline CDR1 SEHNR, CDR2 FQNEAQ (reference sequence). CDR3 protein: CASRTGGSAEKLFF. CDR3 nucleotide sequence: TGTGCCAGCAGGACCGGGGGTAGTGCCGAAAAACTGTTTTTT. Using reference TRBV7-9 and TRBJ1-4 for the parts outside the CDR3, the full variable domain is DTGVSQNPRHKITKRGQNVTFRCDPISEHNRLYWYRQTLGQGPEFLTYFQNEAQLEKSRLLSDRFSAERPKGSFSTLEIQRTEQGDSAMYLCASRTGGSAEKLFFGSGTQLSVL.

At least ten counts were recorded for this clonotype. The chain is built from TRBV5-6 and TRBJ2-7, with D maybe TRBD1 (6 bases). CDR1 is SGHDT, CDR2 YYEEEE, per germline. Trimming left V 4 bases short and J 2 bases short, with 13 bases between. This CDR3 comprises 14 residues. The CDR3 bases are TGTGCCAGCAGCGGGTGGGACACCGCCTACGAGCAGTACTTC. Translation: CASSGWDTAYEQYF. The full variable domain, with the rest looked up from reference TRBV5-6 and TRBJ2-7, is DAGVTQSPTHLIKTRGQQVTLRCSPKSGHDTVSWYQQALGQGPQFIFQYYEEEERQRGNFPDRFSGHQFPNYSSELNVNALLLGDSALYLCASSGWDTAYEQYFGPGTRLTVT.

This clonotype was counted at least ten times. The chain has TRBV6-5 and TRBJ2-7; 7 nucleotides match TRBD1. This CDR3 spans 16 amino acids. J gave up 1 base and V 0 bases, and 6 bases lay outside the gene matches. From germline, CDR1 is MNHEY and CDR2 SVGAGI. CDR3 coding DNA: TGTGCCAGCAGTTACTCGACAGGGAGTACTTCCTACGAGCAGTACTTC. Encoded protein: CASSYSTGSTSYEQYF.

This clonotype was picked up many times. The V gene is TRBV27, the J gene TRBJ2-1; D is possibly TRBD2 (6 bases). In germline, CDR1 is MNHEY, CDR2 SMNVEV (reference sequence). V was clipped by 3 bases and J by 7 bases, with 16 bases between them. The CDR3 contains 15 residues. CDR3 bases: TGTGCCAGCAGTTTTGGCGGGGTTGCTGGGAATGAGCAGTTCTTC. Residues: CASSFGGVAGNEQFF.

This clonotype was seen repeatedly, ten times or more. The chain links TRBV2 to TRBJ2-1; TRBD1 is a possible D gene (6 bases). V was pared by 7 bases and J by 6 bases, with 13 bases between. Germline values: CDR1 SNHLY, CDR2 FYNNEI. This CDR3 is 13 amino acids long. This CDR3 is CASTGDTINEQFF. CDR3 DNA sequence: TGTGCCAGCACTGGGGACACCATCAATGAGCAGTTCTTC. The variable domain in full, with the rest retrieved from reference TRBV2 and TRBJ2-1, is EPEVTQTPSHQVTQMGQEVILRCVPISNHLYFYWYRQILGQKVEFLVSFYNNEISEKSEIFDDQFSVERPDGSNFTLKIRSTKLEDSAMYFCASTGDTINEQFFGPGTRLTVL.

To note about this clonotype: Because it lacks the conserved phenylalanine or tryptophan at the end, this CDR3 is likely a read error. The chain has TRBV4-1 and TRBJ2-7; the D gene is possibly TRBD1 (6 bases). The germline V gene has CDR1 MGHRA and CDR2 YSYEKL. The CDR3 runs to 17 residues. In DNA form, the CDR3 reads TGCGCCAGAAGCCAAGCTATACAGGGAGACAAACTCTACGAGCAGTACTTA. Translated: CARSQAIQGDKLYEQYL.

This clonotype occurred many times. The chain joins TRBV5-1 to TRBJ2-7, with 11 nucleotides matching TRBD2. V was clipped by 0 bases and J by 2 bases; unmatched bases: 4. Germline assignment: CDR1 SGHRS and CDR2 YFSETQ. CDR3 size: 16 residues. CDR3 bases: TGCGCCAGCAGCTTGGGCGGGACTAGCGGACCCTACGAGCAGTACTTC. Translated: CASSLGGTSGPYEQYF. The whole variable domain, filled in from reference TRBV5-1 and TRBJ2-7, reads KAGVTQTPRYLIKTRGQQVTLSCSPISGHRSVSWYQQTPGQGLQFLFEYFSETQRNKGNFPGRFSGRQFSNSRSEMNVSTLELGDSALYLCASSLGGTSGPYEQYFGPGTRLTVT.

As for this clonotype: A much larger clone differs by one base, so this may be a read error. CDR3 sequence: CSARDGRGSEQYF. CDR3 DNA sequence: TGCAGTGCTAGAGATGGCAGGGGGAGCGAGCAGTACTTC. The chain couples TRBV20-1 to TRBJ2-7; 7 nucleotides match TRBD1. V lost 0 bases and J lost 6; bases outside the gene matches: 5. CDR1 is DFQATT and CDR2 is SNEGSKA in the germline V gene (reference sequence). This CDR3 has 13 residues.

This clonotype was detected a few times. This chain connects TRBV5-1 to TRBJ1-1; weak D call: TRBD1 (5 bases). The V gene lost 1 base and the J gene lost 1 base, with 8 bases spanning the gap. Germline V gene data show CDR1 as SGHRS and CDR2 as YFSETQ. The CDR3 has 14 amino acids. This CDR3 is CASSLTGPNTEAFF. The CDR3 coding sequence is TGCGCCAGCAGCTTGACAGGACCGAACACTGAAGCTTTCTTT.

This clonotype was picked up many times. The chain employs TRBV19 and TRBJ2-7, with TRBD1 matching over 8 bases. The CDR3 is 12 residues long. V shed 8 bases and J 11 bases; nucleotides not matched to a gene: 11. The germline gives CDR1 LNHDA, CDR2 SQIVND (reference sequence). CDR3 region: CASSPGQGGEYF. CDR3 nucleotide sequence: TGTGCCAGTTCCCCTGGACAGGGTGGGGAGTACTTC.

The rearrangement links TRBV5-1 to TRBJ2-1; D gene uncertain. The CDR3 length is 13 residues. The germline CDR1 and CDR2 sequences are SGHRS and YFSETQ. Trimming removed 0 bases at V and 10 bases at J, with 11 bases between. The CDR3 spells CASSLAESREQFF. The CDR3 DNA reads TGCGCCAGCAGCTTGGCCGAGTCTCGAGAGCAGTTCTTC.

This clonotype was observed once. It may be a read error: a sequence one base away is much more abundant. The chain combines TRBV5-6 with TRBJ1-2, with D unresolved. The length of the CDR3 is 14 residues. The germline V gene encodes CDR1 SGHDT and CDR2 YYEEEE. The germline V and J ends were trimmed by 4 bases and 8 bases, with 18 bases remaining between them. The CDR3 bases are TGTGCCAGCAGCCGATCGGACCAGGTCGGCGGCTACACCTTC. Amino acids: CASSRSDQVGGYTF.

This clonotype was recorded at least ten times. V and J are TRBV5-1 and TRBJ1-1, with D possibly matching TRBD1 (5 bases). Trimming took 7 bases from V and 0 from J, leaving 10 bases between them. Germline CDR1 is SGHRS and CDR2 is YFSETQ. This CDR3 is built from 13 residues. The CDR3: CASGGTVNTEAFF. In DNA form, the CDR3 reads TGCGCCAGCGGCGGGACGGTGAACACTGAAGCTTTCTTT.

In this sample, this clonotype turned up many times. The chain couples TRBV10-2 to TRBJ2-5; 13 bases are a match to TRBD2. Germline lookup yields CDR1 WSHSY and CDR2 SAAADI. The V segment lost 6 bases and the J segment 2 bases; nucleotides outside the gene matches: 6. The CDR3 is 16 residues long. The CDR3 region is CASSSGTSGEQETQYF. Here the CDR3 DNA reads TGCGCCAGCAGCTCCGGGACTAGCGGGGAGCAAGAGACCCAGTACTTC.

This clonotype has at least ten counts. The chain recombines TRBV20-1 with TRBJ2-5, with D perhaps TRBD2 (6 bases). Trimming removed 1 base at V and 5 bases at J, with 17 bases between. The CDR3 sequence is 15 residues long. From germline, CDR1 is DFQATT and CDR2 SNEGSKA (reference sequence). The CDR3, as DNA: TGCAGTGCTAGAGGTTCCGCGGAGGGGCGGGAGACCCAGTACTTC. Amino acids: CSARGSAEGRETQYF.

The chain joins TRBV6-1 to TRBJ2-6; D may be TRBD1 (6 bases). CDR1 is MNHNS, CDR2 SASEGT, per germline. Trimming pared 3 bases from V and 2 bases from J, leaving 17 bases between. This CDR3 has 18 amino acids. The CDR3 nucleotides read TGTGCCAGCAGTGACTATCAACCCAGGGGCCCTGGGGCCAACGTCCTGACTTTC. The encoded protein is CASSDYQPRGPGANVLTF.

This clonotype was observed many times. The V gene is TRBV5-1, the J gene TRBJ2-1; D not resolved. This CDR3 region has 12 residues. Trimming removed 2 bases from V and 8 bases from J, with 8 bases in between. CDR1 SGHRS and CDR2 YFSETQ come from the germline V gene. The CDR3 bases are TGCGCCAGCAGCTTAGGGATCGATGAGCAGTTCTTC. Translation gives CASSLGIDEQFF. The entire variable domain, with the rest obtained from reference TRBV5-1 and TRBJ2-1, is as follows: KAGVTQTPRYLIKTRGQQVTLSCSPISGHRSVSWYQQTPGQGLQFLFEYFSETQRNKGNFPGRFSGRQFSNSRSEMNVSTLELGDSALYLCASSLGIDEQFFGPGTRLTVL.